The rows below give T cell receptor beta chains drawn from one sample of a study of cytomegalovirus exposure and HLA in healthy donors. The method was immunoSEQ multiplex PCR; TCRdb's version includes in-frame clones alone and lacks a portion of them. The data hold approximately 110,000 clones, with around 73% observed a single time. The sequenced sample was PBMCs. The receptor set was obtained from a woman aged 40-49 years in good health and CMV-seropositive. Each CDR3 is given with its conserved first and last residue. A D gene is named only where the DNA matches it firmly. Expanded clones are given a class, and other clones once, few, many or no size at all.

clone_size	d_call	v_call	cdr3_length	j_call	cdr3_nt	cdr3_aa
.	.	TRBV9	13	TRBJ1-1	TGTGCCCGCAGCGTAGATAGGAACACTGAAGCTTTCTTT	CARSVDRNTEAFF
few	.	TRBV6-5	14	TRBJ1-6	TGTGCCTCGCGGCGGGGATCCTATAATTCACCCCTCCACTTT	CASRRGSYNSPLHF
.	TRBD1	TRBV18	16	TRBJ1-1	TGTGCCAGCTCACCAGGGCGACAGGGATTGGACACTGAAGCTTTCTTT	CASSPGRQGLDTEAFF
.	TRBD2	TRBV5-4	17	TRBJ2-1	TGTGCCAGCAGCTCCTACCTGACTAGCGGGGGCGACAATGAGCAGTTCTTC	CASSSYLTSGGDNEQFF
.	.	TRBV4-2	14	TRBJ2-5	TGTGCCAGCAGCCAAGAACAGGGTAAAGAGACCCAGTACTTC	CASSQEQGKETQYF
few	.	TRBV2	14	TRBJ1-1	TGTGCCAGCAGTACACAGGGTATGGACACTGAAGCTTTCTTT	CASSTQGMDTEAFF
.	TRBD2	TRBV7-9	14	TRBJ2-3	TGTGCCAGCAGCTCCGGGGGGAAGACAGATACGCAGTATTTT	CASSSGGKTDTQYF
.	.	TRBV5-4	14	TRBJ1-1	TGTGCCAGCAGCTTGGATGGGGGGGGCACTGAAGCTTTCTTT	CASSLDGGGTEAFF
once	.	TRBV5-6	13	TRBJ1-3	TGTGCCAGCAGCTCGGTTGATGGAAACACCATATATTTT	CASSSVDGNTIYF
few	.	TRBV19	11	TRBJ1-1	TGTGCCAGTAGTGTCGGACAGGAAGCTTTCTTT	CASSVGQEAFF
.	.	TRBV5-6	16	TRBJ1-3	TGTGCCAGCAGCTTCGGGGGGGCATACTCTGGAAACACCATATATTTT	CASSFGGAYSGNTIYF
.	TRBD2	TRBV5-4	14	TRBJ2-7	TGTGCCAGCAGCTTTTCGGCGGGGGGATACGAGCAGTACTTC	CASSFSAGGYEQYF
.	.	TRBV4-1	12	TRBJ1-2	TGCGCCAGCAGCCAGCCAGGGTACGGCTACACCTTC	CASSQPGYGYTF
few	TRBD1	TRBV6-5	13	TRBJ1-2	TGTGCCAGCAGCCAAGACAGGGGGCTAGGCTACACCTTC	CASSQDRGLGYTF
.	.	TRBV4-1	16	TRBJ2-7	TGCGCCAGCAGCCAAGCGGCTAGCGCAGCCTCCTACGAGCAGTACTTC	CASSQAASAASYEQYF
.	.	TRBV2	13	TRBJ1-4	TGTGCCGGAAGACAGCACGAAAATGAAAAACTGTTTTTT	CAGRQHENEKLFF
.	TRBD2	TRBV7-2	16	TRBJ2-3	TGTGCCAGCAGCTGGATAGCGGGGGCTAGCACAGATACGCAGTATTTT	CASSWIAGASTDTQYF
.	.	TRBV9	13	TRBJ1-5	TGTGCCAGCAGCGTAGCCTACAATCAGCCCCAGCATTTT	CASSVAYNQPQHF
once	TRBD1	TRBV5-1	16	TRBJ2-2	TGCGCCAGCAGCCGTGACAGGGCAATGAACACCGGGGAGCTGTTTTTT	CASSRDRAMNTGELFF
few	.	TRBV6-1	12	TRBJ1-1	TGTGCCAGCAGATTGACAGGCACTGAAGCTTTCTTT	CASRLTGTEAFF
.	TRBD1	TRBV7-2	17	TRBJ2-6	TGTGCCAGCAGCCCTAGAGGGACAGTCTCTGGGGCCAACGTCCTGACTTTC	CASSPRGTVSGANVLTF
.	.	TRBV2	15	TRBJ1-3	TGTGCCAGCAGCGAGGAAGATATTACTGGAAACACCATATATTTT	CASSEEDITGNTIYF
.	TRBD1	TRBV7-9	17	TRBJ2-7	TGTGCCAGCAGCTTAGTAATACGACAGGGGGCTTCCTACGAGCAGTACTTC	CASSLVIRQGASYEQYF
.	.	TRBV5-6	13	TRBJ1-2	TGTGCCAGCAGCTTGGGACTCAACTATGGCTACACCTTC	CASSLGLNYGYTF
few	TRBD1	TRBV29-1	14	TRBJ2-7	TGCAGCATCACGGTAGGGACAGGGGGCGACGAGCAGTACTTC	CSITVGTGGDEQYF
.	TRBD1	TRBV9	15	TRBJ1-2	TGTGCCAGCAGCGTAACAGGACAGGCTACACTTGGCTACACCTTC	CASSVTGQATLGYTF
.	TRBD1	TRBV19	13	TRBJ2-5	TGTGCCAGTATGGGACAGGCTGGTGAGACCCAGTACTTC	CASMGQAGETQYF
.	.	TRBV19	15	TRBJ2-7	TGTGCCAGTAGTATAGGCGGGGACGGCTCCTACGAGCAGTACTTC	CASSIGGDGSYEQYF
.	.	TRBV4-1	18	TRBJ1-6	TGCGCCAGCAGCCAAGATACCAGGGGTAAAATCTGGTCTTCACCCCTCCACTTT	CASSQDTRGKIWSSPLHF
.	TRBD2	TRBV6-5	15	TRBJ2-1	TGTGCCAGCAAGGGCCTGGCGGGGGGGACGAATGAGCAGTTCTTC	CASKGLAGGTNEQFF
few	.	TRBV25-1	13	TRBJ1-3	TGTGCCAGCAGCCAGGGGTCCGGAAACACCATATATTTT	CASSQGSGNTIYF
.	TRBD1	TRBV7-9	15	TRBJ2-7	TGTGCCAGCAGCCAGGACAGGATCACCTCCTACGAGCAGTACTTC	CASSQDRITSYEQYF
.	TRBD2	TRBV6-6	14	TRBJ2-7	TGTGCCTCCCAGGTTCTAGCGGCTTCTTACGAGCAGTACTTC	CASQVLAASYEQYF
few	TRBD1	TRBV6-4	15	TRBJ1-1	TGTGCCAGCAGTGACTCTTTTGGGGGACAGAATGAAGCTTTCTTT	CASSDSFGGQNEAFF
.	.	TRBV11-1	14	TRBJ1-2	TGTGCCAGCAGCTTACCGGGAAGAGACTATGGCTACACCTTC	CASSLPGRDYGYTF
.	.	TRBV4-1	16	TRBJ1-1	TGCGCCAGCAGCCAAGCAGGGATTGGCACGAACACTGAAGCTTTCTTT	CASSQAGIGTNTEAFF
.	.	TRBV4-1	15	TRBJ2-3	TGCGCCAGCAGCCAAGAGGAGGGGTTAGCAGATACGCAGTATTTT	CASSQEEGLADTQYF
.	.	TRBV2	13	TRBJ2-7	TGTGCCAGCAGCCCACCGGTCTTGGACGAGCAGTACTTC	CASSPPVLDEQYF
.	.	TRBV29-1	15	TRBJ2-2	TGCAGCGTCAGGAGATGGCAAGCGGACACCGGGGAGCTGTTTTTT	CSVRRWQADTGELFF
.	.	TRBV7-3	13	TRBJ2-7	TGTGCCAGCAGCTTCGGAGGGCTTAGCGAGCAGTACTTC	CASSFGGLSEQYF
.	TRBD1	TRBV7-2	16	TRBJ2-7	TGTGCCAGCAGCTTTGCGACAGGGGGCCCCCCCTACGAGCAGTACTTC	CASSFATGGPPYEQYF
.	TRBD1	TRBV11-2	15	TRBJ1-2	TGTGCCAGCAGCTTAGCGAGACAGGGGAACTATGGCTACACCTTC	CASSLARQGNYGYTF
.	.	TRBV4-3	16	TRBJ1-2	TGCGCCAGCAGCCTTGGGGGAGGGGGTTCTGCCTATGGCTACACCTTC	CASSLGGGGSAYGYTF
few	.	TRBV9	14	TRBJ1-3	TGTGCCAGCAGCGATCAGGCCTCTGGAAACACCATATATTTT	CASSDQASGNTIYF
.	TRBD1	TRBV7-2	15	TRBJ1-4	TGTGCCAGCAGCGCCCAGGGGGCTTCTAATGAAAAACTGTTTTTT	CASSAQGASNEKLFF
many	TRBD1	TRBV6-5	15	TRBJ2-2	TGTGCCAGCAGTCCCGGGACAGAGAACACCGGGGAGCTGTTTTTT	CASSPGTENTGELFF
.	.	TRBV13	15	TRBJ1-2	TGTGCCAGCAGCTTAGATCAGGGATCCCATGGGGGCTACACCTTC	CASSLDQGSHGGYTF
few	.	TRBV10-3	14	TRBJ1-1	TGTGCCATCAGTGACCTTCGGGGGAGCACTGAAGCTTTCTTT	CAISDLRGSTEAFF
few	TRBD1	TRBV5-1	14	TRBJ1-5	TGCGCCAGCAGCCCGGAGGACAGGAATCAGCCCCAGCATTTT	CASSPEDRNQPQHF
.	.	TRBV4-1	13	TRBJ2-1	TGCGCCAGCACCCACCACATTGACAATGAGCAGTTCTTC	CASTHHIDNEQFF
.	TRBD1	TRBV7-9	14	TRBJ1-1	TGTGCCAGCAGCTCGTTCAGGGGGCTCACTGAAGCTTTCTTT	CASSSFRGLTEAFF